This TCR beta chain was observed in a study of shared clonotypes between healthy human individuals. Study-wide findings and caveats: Investigators expected sequencing depth to affect clonotype sharing among donors. Estimated clonotype richness was generally higher in naive than memory subsets.

The test was conducted at deep level. Libraries were prepared by immunoSEQ multiplex PCR; TCRdb keeps only in-frame clonotypes and omits some of them. The table records millions of clones, more than 80% of them present only once. V shed 5 bases and J shed 7 bases, with 23 bases lying between them. Germline assignment: CDR1 MDHEN and CDR2 SYDVKM. The CDR3 is 17 amino acids. As regards this clone: What it recognizes is unknown.

The sample comprised naive CD4+ T cells sorted from blood. Subset in this sample: CD45RA+ positively selected. The chain links TRBV28 to TRBJ1-4; possible D gene TRBD1, 5 bases. This TCR came from a man aged 18-30 years in good health. CDR3 in amino acids: CASSPGGLGGNGEKLFF. In DNA form, the CDR3 reads TGTGCCAGCAGTCCCGGCGGGTTGGGGGGGAATGGTGAAAAACTGTTTTTT.